The text below deals with one T cell receptor beta chain. Its antigen is still unknown. This sample is drawn from a study of T-cell memory formation after mild COVID-19. As for the study in general: TCR clusters were mostly confined to one donor each. General study findings and limits: Second-wave clones with a day 37 peak had unconfirmed SARS-CoV-2 specificity. CD4+ contracting clones were mainly CM and EM; CD8+ ones, EMRA. In pre-infection memory, a portion of responding clones appeared, which suggested that cross-reactive memory joined.

From the 5' RACE reads, TCRdb called clonotypes with MiXCR, one entry per CDR3 protein. Of fewer than 550,000 distinct CDR3 sequences in the sample, approximately 20% were seen once. V lost 3 bases to trimming and J lost 2 bases, with 14 bases between them. This CDR3 spans 15 amino acids. Germline V gives CDR1 SGHKS, CDR2 YYEKEE (reference sequence). This TCR came from an adult woman who had mild COVID-19 (a few samples of this study predate the infection). Cell type and time point are not known. Sequencing used PBMCs or a T cell subset sorted from them (not recorded which). The chain links TRBV5-5 to TRBJ1-2; TRBD1 is a possible D gene (5 bases). In nucleotides, the CDR3 is TGTGCCAGCAGCTGGGGGTTTGCCGCGAACTATGGCTACACCTTC. This sequence encodes CASSWGFAANYGYTF.